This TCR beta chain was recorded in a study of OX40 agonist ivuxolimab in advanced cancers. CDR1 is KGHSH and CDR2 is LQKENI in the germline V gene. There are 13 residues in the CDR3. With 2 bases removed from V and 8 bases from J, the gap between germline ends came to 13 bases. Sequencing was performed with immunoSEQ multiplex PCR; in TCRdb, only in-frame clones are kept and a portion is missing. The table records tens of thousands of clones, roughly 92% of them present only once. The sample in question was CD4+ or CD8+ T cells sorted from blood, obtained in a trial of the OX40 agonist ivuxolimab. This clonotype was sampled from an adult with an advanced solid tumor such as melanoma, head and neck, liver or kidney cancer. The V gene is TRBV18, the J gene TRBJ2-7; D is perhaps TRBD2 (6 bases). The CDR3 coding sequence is TGTGCCAGCTCACCAGGAGGGGTCTCCAAGCAGTACTTC. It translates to CASSPGGVSKQYF.